This record looks at one T cell receptor beta chain sequence and its context. This clone was recorded only once. Its binding antigen is unknown. Possible read error: a much larger clone is one base away. Participants in the prospective study were aged roughly 18 to 95 years, lived in about two dozen United States geographic areas, and enrolled through a virtual design. In the prospective study, cohorts were assigned on the basis of participant-reported clinical history obtained from a screening survey and a study questionnaire. Recovered participants in ImmuneRACE Cohort 3 were defined as having two consecutive negative NP/OP PCR tests, clearance from a healthcare professional, or resolution of symptoms. In the prospective study, mobile phlebotomists collected whole blood, serum and a nasopharyngeal or oropharyngeal swab from each participant. Participants in the prospective study had the option to provide additional blood draws and questionnaires over a roughly 2-month period. Blood samples from the prospective study were shipped frozen or at room temperature prior to DNA extraction.

This specimen comes from a study of blood T cell repertoires in COVID-19 (dated by TCRdb to the early 2020s). Regarding the study in general: Samples from collaborators originated in the United States, Italy and Spain and spanned both the acute and convalescent phases of COVID-19. The material from the prospective study consisted of cDNA or gDNA derived from T cells, B-cell-depleted T cells, or PBMCs. Deeply sampled blood TCRbeta repertoires from subjects exposed to, actively infected with, or recovered from COVID-19 were included in the dataset. The repertoires were made available in a free public database intended to serve as a resource for research on the immune response to SARS-CoV-2. Samples came from the ongoing ImmuneRACE study (first 160 participants) plus 1,254 subjects from 6 global collaborators. The sample metadata nearly always contained a de-identified subject ID, COVID-19 status, age in years and sex. Where available, HLA class I and class II types were obtained from metadata supplied by the sample provider rather than from assay-based typing.

Summary of the overall study and its limitations: How much clinical and demographic metadata was included differed by source and by participant, and the metadata was provided uncurated.

The CDR3 runs 14 residues from the cysteine to the phenylalanine. Of the read, only the CDR3 DNA is kept; its 42 bases are in frame from base 1. Based on the germline V gene, the CDR1 and CDR2 sequences are SGHRS and YFSETQ. The germline V end is reduced by 4 bases and the J end by 3 bases; junction bases left unmatched: 3. TCRbeta CDR3 regions were amplified from genomic DNA using the immunoSEQ Assay, a bias-controlled multiplex PCR. The authors' analysis ran thus. Within the assay, amplification of reference gene primers was used to estimate how many nucleated cells each sample contained. Sequence reads were collapsed and filtered to measure the absolute abundance of every unique TCRbeta CDR3 rearrangement. For each sample, productive Simpson clonality was calculated by taking the square root of Simpson's diversity index across productive rearrangements. Entries here come from immuneACCESS through TCRdb and include only in-frame sequences with V and J called. Some clones fail to appear in such tables; in the studies checked, an unresolved V gene covers under half of the shortfall, and the cause of the remainder is unknown. The V and J calls and clone size are taken from that table; D and trimming were inferred from the DNA. In all, the sample holds fewer than 300,000 clones, and roughly 90% of those were seen once. Roughly 1.1% of the sample rests with the top ten.

What was sequenced was PBMCs or T cells enriched from blood (not recorded which). The receptor chain draws on TRBV5-1 and TRBJ2-7; 11 middle bases align to TRBD2. The sequence was collected from a woman under 40 who had recovered from COVID-19. The nucleotide sequence reads as follows: TGCGCCAGCAGCCAGGGACTAGCGGACTACGAGCAGTACTTC. The translation is CASSQGLADYEQYF.